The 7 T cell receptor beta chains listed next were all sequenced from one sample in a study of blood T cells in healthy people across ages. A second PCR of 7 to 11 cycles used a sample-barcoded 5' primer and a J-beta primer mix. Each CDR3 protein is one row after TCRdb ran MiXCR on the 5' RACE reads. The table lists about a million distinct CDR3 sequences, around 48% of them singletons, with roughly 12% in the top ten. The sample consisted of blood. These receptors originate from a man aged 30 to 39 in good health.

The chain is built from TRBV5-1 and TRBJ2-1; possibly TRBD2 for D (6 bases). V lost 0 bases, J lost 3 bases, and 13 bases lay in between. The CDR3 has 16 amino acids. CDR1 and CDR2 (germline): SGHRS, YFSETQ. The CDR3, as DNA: TGCGCCAGCAGCTTGGAACTCGGGAGTCGCTACAATGAGCAGTTCTTC. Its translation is CASSLELGSRYNEQFF.

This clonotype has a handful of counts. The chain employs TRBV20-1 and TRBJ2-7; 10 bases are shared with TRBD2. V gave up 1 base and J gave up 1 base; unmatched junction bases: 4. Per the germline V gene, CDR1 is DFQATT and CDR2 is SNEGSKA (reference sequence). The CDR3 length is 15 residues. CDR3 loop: CSARGLAGESYEQYF. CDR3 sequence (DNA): TGCAGTGCTAGAGGCCTAGCGGGGGAGTCCTACGAGCAGTACTTC.

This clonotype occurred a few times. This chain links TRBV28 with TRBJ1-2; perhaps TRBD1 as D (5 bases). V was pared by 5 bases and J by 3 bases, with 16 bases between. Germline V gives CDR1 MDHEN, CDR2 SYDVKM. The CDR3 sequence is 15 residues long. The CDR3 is CASSLPPGRDYGYTF. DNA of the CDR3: TGTGCCAGCAGTCTCCCGCCAGGGAGGGACTATGGCTACACCTTC.

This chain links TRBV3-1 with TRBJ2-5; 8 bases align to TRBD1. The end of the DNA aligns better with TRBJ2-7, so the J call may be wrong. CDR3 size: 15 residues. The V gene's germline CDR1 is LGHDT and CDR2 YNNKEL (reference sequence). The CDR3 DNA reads TGTGCCAGCAGCCAAGACCCAGGGGGCCGCTACGAGCAGTACTTC. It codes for CASSQDPGGRYEQYF.

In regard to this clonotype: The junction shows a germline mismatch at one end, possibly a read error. The CDR3 DNA is TGTGCCGGCAGCTTTGGAGACAACACGGATACGCAGTATTTT. Its protein product is CAGSFGDNTDTQYF. V and J are TRBV7-9 and TRBJ2-3, with D uncertain. This CDR3 is built from 14 residues. Looked up from germline, CDR1 is SEHNR and CDR2 is FQNEAQ (reference sequence).

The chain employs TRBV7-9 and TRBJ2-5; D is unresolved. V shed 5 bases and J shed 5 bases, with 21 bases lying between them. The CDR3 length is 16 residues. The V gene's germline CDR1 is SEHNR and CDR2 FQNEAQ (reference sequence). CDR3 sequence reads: CASSPTPSPGRETQYF. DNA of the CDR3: TGTGCCAGCAGCCCAACCCCTAGTCCAGGTCGGGAGACCCAGTACTTC.

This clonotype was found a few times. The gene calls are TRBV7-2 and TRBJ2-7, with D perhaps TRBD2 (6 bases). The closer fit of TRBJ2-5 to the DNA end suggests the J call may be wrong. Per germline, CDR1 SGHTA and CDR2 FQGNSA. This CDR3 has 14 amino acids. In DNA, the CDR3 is TGTGCCAGCAGCTTATCGGGGGAGCGGGAGACCCAGTACTTC. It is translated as CASSLSGERETQYF.